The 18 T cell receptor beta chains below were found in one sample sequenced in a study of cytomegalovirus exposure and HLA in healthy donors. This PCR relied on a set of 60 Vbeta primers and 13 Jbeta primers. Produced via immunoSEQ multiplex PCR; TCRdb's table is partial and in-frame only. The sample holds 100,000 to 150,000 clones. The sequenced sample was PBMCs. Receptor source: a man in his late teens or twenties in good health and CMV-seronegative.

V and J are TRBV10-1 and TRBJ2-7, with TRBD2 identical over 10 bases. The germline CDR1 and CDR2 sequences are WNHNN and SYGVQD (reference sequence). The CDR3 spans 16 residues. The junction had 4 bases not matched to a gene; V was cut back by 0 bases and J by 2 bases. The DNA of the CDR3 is TGCGCCAGCAGTGAGTCTTTAGCGGGAGGCCCCTACGAGCAGTACTTC. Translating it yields CASSESLAGGPYEQYF.

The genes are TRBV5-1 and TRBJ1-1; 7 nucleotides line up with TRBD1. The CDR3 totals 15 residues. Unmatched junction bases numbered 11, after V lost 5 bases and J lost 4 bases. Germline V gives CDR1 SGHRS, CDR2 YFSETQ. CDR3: CASRKGAGGSTEAFF. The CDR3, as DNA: TGCGCCAGCAGGAAGGGGGCGGGTGGTAGCACTGAAGCTTTCTTT.

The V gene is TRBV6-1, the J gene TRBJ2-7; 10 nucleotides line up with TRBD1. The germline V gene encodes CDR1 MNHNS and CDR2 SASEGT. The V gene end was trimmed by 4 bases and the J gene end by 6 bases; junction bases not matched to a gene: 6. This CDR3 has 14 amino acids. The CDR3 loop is CASSVRDRGLEQYF. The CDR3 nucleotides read TGTGCCAGCAGTGTCCGGGACAGGGGTCTCGAGCAGTACTTC.

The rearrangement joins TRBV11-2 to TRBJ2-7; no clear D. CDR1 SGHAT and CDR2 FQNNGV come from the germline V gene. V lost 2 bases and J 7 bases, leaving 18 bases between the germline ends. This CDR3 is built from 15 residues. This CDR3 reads CASSLIARVMGEQYF. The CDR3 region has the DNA TGTGCCAGCAGCTTAATCGCACGGGTGATGGGTGAGCAGTACTTC. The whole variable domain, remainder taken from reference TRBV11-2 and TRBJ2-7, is EAGVAQSPRYKIIEKRQSVAFWCNPISGHATLYWYQQILGQGPKLLIQFQNNGVVDDSQLPKDRFSAERLKGVDSTLKIQPAKLEDSAVYLCASSLIARVMGEQYFGPGTRLTVT.

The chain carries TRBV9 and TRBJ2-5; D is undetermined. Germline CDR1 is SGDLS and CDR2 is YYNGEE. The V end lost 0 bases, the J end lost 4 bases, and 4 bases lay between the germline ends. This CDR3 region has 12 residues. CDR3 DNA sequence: TGTGCCAGCAGCGTAGACGGAGAGACCCAGTACTTC. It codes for CASSVDGETQYF.

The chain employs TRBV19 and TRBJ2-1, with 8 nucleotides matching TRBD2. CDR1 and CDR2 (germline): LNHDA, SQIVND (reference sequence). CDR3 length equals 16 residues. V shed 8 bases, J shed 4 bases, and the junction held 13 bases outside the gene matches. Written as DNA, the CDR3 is TGTGCCAGTTCCCGCGTTCTGGCGGGAGGATACAATGAGCAGTTCTTC. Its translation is CASSRVLAGGYNEQFF.

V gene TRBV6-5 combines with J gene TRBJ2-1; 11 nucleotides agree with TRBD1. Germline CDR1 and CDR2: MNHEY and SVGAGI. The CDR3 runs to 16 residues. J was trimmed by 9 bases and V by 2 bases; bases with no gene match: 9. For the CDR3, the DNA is TGTGCCAGCAGTTACCGCGGACAGGGGGCTAAGGGTGAGCAGTTCTTC. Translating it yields CASSYRGQGAKGEQFF.

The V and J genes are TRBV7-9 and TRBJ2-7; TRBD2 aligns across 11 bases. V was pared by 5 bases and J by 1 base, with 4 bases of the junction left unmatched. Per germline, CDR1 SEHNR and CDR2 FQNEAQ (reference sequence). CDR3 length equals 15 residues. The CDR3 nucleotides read TGTGCCAGCAGCCCACTAGCGGGAGTGTCCTACGAGCAGTACTTC. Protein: CASSPLAGVSYEQYF.

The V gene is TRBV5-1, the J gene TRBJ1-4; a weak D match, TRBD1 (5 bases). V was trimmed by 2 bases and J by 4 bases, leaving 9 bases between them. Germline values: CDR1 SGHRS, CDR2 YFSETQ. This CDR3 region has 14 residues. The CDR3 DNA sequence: TGCGCCAGCAGCTTAACAGGAGTTAATGAAAAACTGTTTTTT. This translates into CASSLTGVNEKLFF.

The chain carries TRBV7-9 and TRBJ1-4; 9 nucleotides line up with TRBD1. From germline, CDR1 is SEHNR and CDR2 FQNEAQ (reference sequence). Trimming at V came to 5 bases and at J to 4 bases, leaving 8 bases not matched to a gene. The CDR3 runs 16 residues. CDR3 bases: TGTGCCAGCAGCGTCGGACAGGGGAACAGTAATGAAAAACTGTTTTTT. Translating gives CASSVGQGNSNEKLFF. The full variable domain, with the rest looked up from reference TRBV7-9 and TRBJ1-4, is DTGVSQNPRHKITKRGQNVTFRCDPISEHNRLYWYRQTLGQGPEFLTYFQNEAQLEKSRLLSDRFSAERPKGSFSTLEIQRTEQGDSAMYLCASSVGQGNSNEKLFFGSGTQLSVL.

CDR3 DNA: TGTGCCAGCAGCACGTTTAGCGTAGGGGGCTTGGGTGAGACCCAGTACTTC. This translates into CASSTFSVGGLGETQYF. The chain carries TRBV11-2 and TRBJ2-5; 7 bases agree with TRBD1. V gave up 5 bases and J gave up 5 bases; unmatched junction bases: 17. This CDR3 has 17 residues. The germline gives CDR1 SGHAT, CDR2 FQNNGV.

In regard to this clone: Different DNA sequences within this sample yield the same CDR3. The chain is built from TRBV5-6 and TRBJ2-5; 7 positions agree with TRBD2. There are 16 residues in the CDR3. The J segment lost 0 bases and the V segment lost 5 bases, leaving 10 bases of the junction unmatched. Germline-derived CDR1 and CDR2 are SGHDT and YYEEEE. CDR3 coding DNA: TGTGCCAGCAGTCCCCCGGGGGGAACGTACCAAGAGACCCAGTACTTC. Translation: CASSPPGGTYQETQYF.

The CDR3 reads CAISLPSNTIYF. In DNA, the CDR3 is TGTGCCATCAGTCTACCCTCAAACACCATATATTTT. The chain employs TRBV10-3 and TRBJ1-3; D is uncertain. The CDR3 contains 12 residues. Germline loops: CDR1 ENHRY, CDR2 SYGVKD. Trimming shortened V by 5 bases and J by 6 bases, and 8 bases separated the two germline ends.

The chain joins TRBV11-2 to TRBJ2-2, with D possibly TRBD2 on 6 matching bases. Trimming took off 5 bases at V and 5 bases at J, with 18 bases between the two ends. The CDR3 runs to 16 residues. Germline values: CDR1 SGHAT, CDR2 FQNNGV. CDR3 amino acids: CASSVTSGAWTGELFF. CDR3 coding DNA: TGTGCCAGCAGCGTGACTAGTGGGGCCTGGACCGGGGAGCTGTTTTTT.

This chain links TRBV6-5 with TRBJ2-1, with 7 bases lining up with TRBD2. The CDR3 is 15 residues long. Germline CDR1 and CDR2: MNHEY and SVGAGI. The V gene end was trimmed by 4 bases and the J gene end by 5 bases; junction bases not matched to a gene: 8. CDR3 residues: CASSLGGRGDNEQFF. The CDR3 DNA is TGTGCCAGCAGTTTGGGCGGGAGAGGCGACAATGAGCAGTTCTTC.

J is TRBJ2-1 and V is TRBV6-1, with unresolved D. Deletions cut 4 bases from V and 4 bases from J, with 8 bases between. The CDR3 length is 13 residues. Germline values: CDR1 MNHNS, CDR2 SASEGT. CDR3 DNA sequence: TGTGCCAGCAGTGGAGATGTTTACAATGAGCAGTTCTTC. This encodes CASSGDVYNEQFF.

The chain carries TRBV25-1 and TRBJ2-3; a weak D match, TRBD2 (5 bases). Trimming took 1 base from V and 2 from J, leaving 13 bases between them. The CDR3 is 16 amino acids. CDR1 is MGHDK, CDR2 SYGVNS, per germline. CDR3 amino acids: CASSESGGRYTDTQYF. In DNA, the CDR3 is TGTGCCAGCAGTGAATCTGGTGGGAGATACACAGATACGCAGTATTTT.

CDR3 sequence (DNA): TGCGCCAGCAGCTTGGATTCTGGGACAAGGGATGGTGAAGCTTTCTTT. Protein: CASSLDSGTRDGEAFF. This chain connects TRBV5-1 to TRBJ1-1, with a tentative D call TRBD1 (6 bases). Between the trimmed V and J ends, which lost 0 bases and 7 bases, there was a span of 19 bases. CDR3 length equals 16 residues. From germline, CDR1 is SGHRS and CDR2 YFSETQ.